This passage covers 29 T cell receptor beta chains from one sample sequenced in a study of identifying expanded T cells in peripheral blood. TCRdb's copy holds only in-frame clones and misses some; the assay was immunoSEQ multiplex PCR. The repertoire holds about 78,000 clones, with almost 85% as singletons. The sequencing input was blood. The receptors were sampled from a person between 18 and 69 years old in good health.

The V and J genes are TRBV19 and TRBJ2-6; D is possibly TRBD1 or TRBD2 (5 bases each). The germline V and J ends were trimmed by 9 bases and 3 bases, with 21 bases remaining between them. The CDR3 is 17 amino acids. Germline V gene lookup returns CDR1 LNHDA and CDR2 SQIVND (reference sequence). Here the CDR3 reads CASRPLTVLDGANVLTF. The CDR3 DNA reads as TGTGCCAGCCGCCCCTTGACAGTACTAGATGGGGCCAACGTCCTGACTTTC.

The chain uses TRBV6-5 and TRBJ2-3; 7 bases agree with TRBD1. The CDR3 consists of 16 residues. The junction had 10 bases not matched to a gene; V was cut back by 2 bases and J by 5 bases. The germline CDR1 and CDR2 sequences are MNHEY and SVGAGI. As DNA, the CDR3 is TGTGCCAGCAGTTACGGACAGGCCAGCGGAAGAGATACGCAGTATTTT. Translating it yields CASSYGQASGRDTQYF.

This clone appeared a few times. The V call is TRBV6-6, the J call TRBJ2-1; TRBD1 agrees at 10 bases. The germline CDR1 and CDR2 sequences are MNHNY and SVGAGI (reference sequence). This CDR3 is built from 16 residues. V was clipped by 3 bases and J by 2 bases; unmatched bases: 4. The CDR3 is CASSYSGQGAYNEQFF. In nucleotides, the CDR3 is TGTGCCAGCAGTTATTCAGGACAGGGGGCCTACAATGAGCAGTTCTTC.

This chain links TRBV18 with TRBJ1-1, with D perhaps matching TRBD1 (5 bases). Trimming took off 3 bases at V and 0 bases at J, with 8 bases between the two ends. CDR1 is KGHSH, CDR2 LQKENI, per germline. CDR3 size: 14 residues. The CDR3 region is CASSPSGMNTEAFF. For the CDR3, the DNA is TGTGCCAGCTCACCGTCAGGGATGAACACTGAAGCTTTCTTT.

This rearrangement joins TRBV9 to TRBJ2-1, with a weak D call TRBD1 (7 bases). CDR1 is SGDLS, CDR2 YYNGEE, per germline. Between the trimmed V and J ends, which lost 4 bases and 1 base, there was a span of 15 bases. CDR3 size: 16 residues. CDR3: CASSPDQGGSYNEQFF. DNA for the CDR3: TGTGCCAGCAGCCCCGACCAGGGGGGTTCCTACAATGAGCAGTTCTTC.

This chain connects TRBV7-9 to TRBJ2-5; D is perhaps TRBD2 (6 bases). The CDR3 is 14 amino acids. V was clipped by 1 base and J by 2 bases, with 8 bases between them. Looked up from germline, CDR1 is SEHNR and CDR2 is FQNEAQ (reference sequence). The CDR3 region is CASSLVRDQETQYF. The CDR3 DNA is TGTGCCAGCAGCTTAGTGCGGGATCAAGAGACCCAGTACTTC. Full variable domain (rest looked up from reference TRBV7-9 and TRBJ2-5): DTGVSQNPRHKITKRGQNVTFRCDPISEHNRLYWYRQTLGQGPEFLTYFQNEAQLEKSRLLSDRFSAERPKGSFSTLEIQRTEQGDSAMYLCASSLVRDQETQYFGPGTRLLVL.

V gene TRBV29-1 combines with J gene TRBJ2-3, with 14 bases identical to TRBD2. The CDR3 extends over 14 amino acids. Germline values: CDR1 SQVTM, CDR2 ANQGSEA. Trimming at V came to 7 bases and at J to 6 bases, leaving 6 bases not matched to a gene. The CDR3 loop reads CSAGTSGGGDTQYF. The CDR3 nucleotides read TGCAGCGCGGGGACTAGCGGGGGTGGGGATACGCAGTATTTT.

This sequence joins TRBV6-6 and TRBJ2-1; 11 bases are shared with TRBD2. CDR3 length: 16 residues. V was pared by 5 bases and J by 4 bases, with 7 bases of the junction left unmatched. Germline loops: CDR1 MNHNY, CDR2 SVGAGI (reference sequence). CDR3 DNA sequence: TGTGCCAGCAGTCCGATTAGCGGGAGGGCGTACAATGAGCAGTTCTTC. Encoded protein: CASSPISGRAYNEQFF.

The chain links TRBV4-2 to TRBJ2-7; 13 bases are a match to TRBD2. V was pared by 2 bases and J by 5 bases, with 6 bases of the junction left unmatched. CDR3 length: 16 amino acids. Germline V lookup: CDR1 LGHNA, CDR2 YNFKEQ. Here the CDR3 reads CASSQLLAGGPHEQYF. The CDR3 DNA follows: TGTGCCAGCAGCCAATTACTAGCGGGAGGGCCCCACGAGCAGTACTTC.

This sequence joins TRBV1 and TRBJ1-4; no DNA check was done on the table's D call, TRBD1. TRBV1 is termed a pseudogene. This CDR3 comprises 16 residues. CDR3 sequence (DNA): TGCACCAGCAGCCAAGATGGCAGGGGCCGGAAAGAAAAACTGTTTTTT. Translated, it gives CTSSQDGRGRKEKLFF.

This clone counts as medium-sized. This chain joins TRBV28 and TRBJ1-5, with D tentatively TRBD1 (5 bases). This CDR3 is 15 amino acids long. Between the trimmed V and J ends, which lost 6 bases and 2 bases, there was a span of 14 bases. Germline CDR1 is MDHEN and CDR2 is SYDVKM. CDR3 protein: CASRTGTEGNQPQHF. The CDR3 DNA reads as TGTGCCAGCAGGACCGGGACTGAGGGCAATCAGCCCCAGCATTTT.

The chain carries TRBV7-3 and TRBJ1-1; a weak D match, TRBD1 (6 bases). CDR3 size: 17 residues. Between the trimmed V and J ends, which lost 5 bases and 5 bases, there was a span of 24 bases. Per germline, CDR1 SGHTA and CDR2 FQGTGA. The CDR3 spells CASSPRGYRFGGTEAFF. CDR3 sequence (DNA): TGTGCCAGCAGCCCCAGGGGTTACCGGTTCGGGGGGACTGAAGCTTTCTTT. The variable domain in full, completed from reference TRBV7-3 and TRBJ1-1, reads GAGVSQTPSNKVTEKGKYVELRCDPISGHTALYWYRQSLGQGPEFLIYFQGTGAADDSGLPNDRFFAVRPEGSVSTLKIQRTERGDSAVYLCASSPRGYRFGGTEAFFGQGTRLTVV.

The chain employs TRBV5-6 and TRBJ2-7, with unresolved D. Germline CDR1 SGHDT, CDR2 YYEEEE. The CDR3 runs 14 residues. V lost 4 bases, J lost 6 bases, and 17 bases lay in between. This CDR3 is CASSRGEPGLEQYF. The CDR3 DNA reads TGTGCCAGCAGCAGAGGTGAACCGGGCCTCGAGCAGTACTTC.

Worth noting for this clone: The identical CDR3 is also encoded by other nucleotide sequences in the sample. The chain combines TRBV25-1 with TRBJ1-1; 11 bases fit TRBD1. This CDR3 is 14 amino acids long. Germline CDR1 MGHDK, CDR2 SYGVNS. V shed 6 bases, J shed 5 bases, and the junction held 5 bases outside the gene matches. The CDR3 loop is CASSGGTGGTEAFF. CDR3 bases: TGTGCCAGCAGCGGTGGGACAGGGGGAACTGAAGCTTTCTTT. Using reference TRBV25-1 and TRBJ1-1 for the parts outside the CDR3, the full variable domain is EADIYQTPRYLVIGTGKKITLECSQTMGHDKMYWYQQDPGMELHLIHYSYGVNSTEKGDLSSESTVSRIRTEHFPLTLESARPSHTSQYLCASSGGTGGTEAFFGQGTRLTVV.

This rearrangement joins TRBV7-2 to TRBJ2-3; D is unclear. V dropped 0 bases and J dropped 0 bases, with 4 bases sitting between them. CDR1 is SGHTA and CDR2 is FQGNSA in the germline V gene. The CDR3 runs 14 residues. Written as DNA, the CDR3 is TGTGCCAGCAGCTTAGCGGTCAGCACAGATACGCAGTATTTT. It translates to CASSLAVSTDTQYF.

The chain carries TRBV18 and TRBJ1-2; TRBD1 might be the D (6 bases). The germline V gene has CDR1 KGHSH and CDR2 LQKENI. The CDR3 is made up of 14 amino acids. With 2 bases removed from V and 8 bases from J, the gap between germline ends came to 15 bases. The CDR3 region is CASSPRQQGGGYTF. Here the CDR3 DNA reads TGTGCCAGCTCACCAAGGCAACAGGGCGGGGGCTACACCTTC.

The chain has TRBV7-3 and TRBJ2-3, with unresolved D. Trimming shortened V by 2 bases and J by 5 bases, and 11 bases separated the two germline ends. This CDR3 has 14 residues. CDR1 and CDR2 from the germline V gene are SGHTA and FQGTGA. The CDR3 here is CASSLGQAGDTQYF. For the CDR3, the DNA is TGTGCCAGCAGCTTAGGGCAGGCAGGAGATACGCAGTATTTT.

The J gene is TRBJ1-4, the V gene TRBV28, with 8 bases identical to TRBD1. J was trimmed by 4 bases and V by 5 bases; bases with no gene match: 6. The CDR3 consists of 15 residues. The V gene's germline CDR1 is MDHEN and CDR2 SYDVKM. The CDR3 sequence is CASSPAGGINEKLFF. CDR3 nucleotide sequence: TGTGCCAGCAGTCCCGCAGGGGGCATTAATGAAAAACTGTTTTTT.

This sequence joins TRBV6-5 and TRBJ2-1, with D maybe TRBD2 (5 bases). The CDR3 sequence is 13 residues long. The V and J ends lost 2 bases and 9 bases respectively, with 11 bases between them. Germline V CDR1 and CDR2: MNHEY, SVGAGI. The DNA for the CDR3 is TGTGCCAGCAGTTACCGGTTCGAGGGTGAGCAGTTCTTC. As protein: CASSYRFEGEQFF.

This chain uses TRBV6-5 with TRBJ2-1; 8 nucleotides align to TRBD2. The length of the CDR3 is 14 residues. V lost 2 bases and J lost 7; bases outside the gene matches: 4. CDR1 is MNHEY, CDR2 SVGAGI, per germline. The CDR3 DNA follows: TGTGCCAGCAGTTACGAGGGACTAGGGAATGAGCAGTTCTTC. It codes for CASSYEGLGNEQFF.

The CDR3 loop reads CASTNGASGFETQYF. CDR3 coding DNA: TGTGCCAGCACCAATGGGGCTAGCGGGTTTGAGACCCAGTACTTC. The chain joins TRBV5-4 to TRBJ2-5; 8 positions match TRBD2. The V segment lost 6 bases and the J segment 5 bases; nucleotides outside the gene matches: 12. There are 15 residues in the CDR3. The V gene's germline CDR1 is SGHNT and CDR2 YYREEE (reference sequence).

This sequence joins TRBV29-1 and TRBJ2-5; unclear D gene. Deletions cut 4 bases from V and 0 bases from J, with 9 bases between. The CDR3 sequence is 13 residues long. Germline loops: CDR1 SQVTM, CDR2 ANQGSEA. The CDR3, as DNA: TGCAGCGTTGTGAGCCCAAACCAAGAGACCCAGTACTTC. This translates into CSVVSPNQETQYF. Full variable domain (outside the CDR3, taken from reference TRBV29-1 and TRBJ2-5): SAVISQKPSRDICQRGTSLTIQCQVDSQVTMMFWYRQQPGQSLTLIATANQGSEATYESGFVIDKFPISRPNLTFSTLTVSNMSPEDSSIYLCSVVSPNQETQYFGPGTRLLVL.

V and J are TRBV5-4 and TRBJ1-1, with D maybe TRBD1 (6 bases). The CDR3 is 13 amino acids. V dropped 4 bases and J dropped 4 bases, with 11 bases sitting between them. CDR1 SGHNT and CDR2 YYREEE come from the germline V gene (reference sequence). CDR3 residues: CASSGTGITEAFF. CDR3 DNA sequence: TGTGCCAGCAGCGGTACAGGGATCACTGAAGCTTTCTTT.

This chain connects TRBV19 to TRBJ2-5; TRBD2 is a possible D gene (6 bases). The CDR3 has 15 residues. Deletions cut 1 base from V and 5 bases from J, with 14 bases between. Germline CDR1 and CDR2: LNHDA and SQIVND (reference sequence). The CDR3 DNA follows: TGTGCCAGTAGTATAGTGGGTAGCGGTGGGGAGACCCAGTACTTC. Translating gives CASSIVGSGGETQYF. Using reference TRBV19 and TRBJ2-5 for the parts outside the CDR3, the full variable domain is DGGITQSPKYLFRKEGQNVTLSCEQNLNHDAMYWYRQDPGQGLRLIYYSQIVNDFQKGDIAEGYSVSREKKESFPLTVTSAQKNPTAFYLCASSIVGSGGETQYFGPGTRLLVL.

This clone was seen a single time. This chain uses TRBV28 with TRBJ2-5, with 8 bases fitting TRBD1. This CDR3 region has 16 residues. Germline V lookup: CDR1 MDHEN, CDR2 SYDVKM. Trimming removed 6 bases from V and 2 bases from J; junction bases left unmatched: 11. The CDR3 is CASRNRRQGFQETQYF. Here the CDR3 DNA reads TGTGCCAGCAGGAACAGGCGACAGGGGTTTCAAGAGACCCAGTACTTC.

V gene TRBV5-3 combines with J gene TRBJ2-2; 8 bases match TRBD1. TRBV5-3 is labeled an ORF, and its function is uncertain. This CDR3 region has 16 residues. Losses at the gene ends were 2 bases for V and 0 bases for J; bases not matched to a gene: 3. The CDR3 sequence is CARSFRDRTNTGELFF. CDR3 sequence (DNA): TGTGCCAGAAGCTTCCGGGACAGGACGAACACCGGGGAGCTGTTTTTT.

The V call is TRBV7-2, the J call TRBJ2-3, with TRBD1 as a possible D gene (5 bases). Trimming took off 2 bases at V and 4 bases at J, with 13 bases between the two ends. Per germline, CDR1 SGHTA and CDR2 FQGNSA. The CDR3 has 15 residues. The CDR3 loop is CASSLQGANSDTQYF. The CDR3 DNA is TGTGCCAGCAGCTTACAGGGCGCGAATTCAGATACGCAGTATTTT.

V usage is TRBV10-3 and J usage is TRBJ2-7; TRBD2 matches 7 bases. The V gene end was trimmed by 0 bases and the J gene end by 8 bases; junction bases not matched to a gene: 10. In germline, CDR1 is ENHRY, CDR2 SYGVKD. The CDR3 loop spans 15 amino acids. The CDR3 protein is CAISESAGVDPKQYF. The CDR3 DNA sequence: TGTGCCATCAGTGAGTCGGCGGGAGTGGACCCAAAGCAGTACTTC.

The gene calls are TRBV10-3 and TRBJ2-5; D remains unclear. Between the trimmed V and J ends, which lost 2 bases and 3 bases, there was a span of 7 bases. Germline V CDR1 and CDR2: ENHRY, SYGVKD. The CDR3 has 13 residues. The DNA for the CDR3 is TGTGCCATCAGTGAGAGGTTGGAAGAGACCCAGTACTTC. Translation: CAISERLEETQYF.